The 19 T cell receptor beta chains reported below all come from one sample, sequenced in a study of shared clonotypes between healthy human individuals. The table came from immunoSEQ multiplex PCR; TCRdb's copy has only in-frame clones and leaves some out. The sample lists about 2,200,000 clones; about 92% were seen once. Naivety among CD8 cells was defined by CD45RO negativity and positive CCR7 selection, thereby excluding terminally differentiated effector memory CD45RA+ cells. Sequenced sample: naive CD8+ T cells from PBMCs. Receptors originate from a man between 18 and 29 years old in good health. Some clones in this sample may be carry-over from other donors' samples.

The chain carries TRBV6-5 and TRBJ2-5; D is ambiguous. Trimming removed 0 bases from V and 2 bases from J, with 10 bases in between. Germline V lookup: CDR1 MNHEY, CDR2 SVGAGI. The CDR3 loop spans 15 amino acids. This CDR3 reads CASSYSMASQETQYF. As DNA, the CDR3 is TGTGCCAGCAGTTACTCGATGGCCAGTCAAGAGACCCAGTACTTC.

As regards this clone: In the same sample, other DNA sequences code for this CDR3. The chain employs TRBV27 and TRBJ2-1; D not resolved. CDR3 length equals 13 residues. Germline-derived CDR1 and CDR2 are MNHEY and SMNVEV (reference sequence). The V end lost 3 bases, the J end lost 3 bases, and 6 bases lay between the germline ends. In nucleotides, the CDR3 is TGTGCCAGCAGTTTTAGTAGCTACAATGAGCAGTTCTTC. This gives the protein CASSFSSYNEQFF.

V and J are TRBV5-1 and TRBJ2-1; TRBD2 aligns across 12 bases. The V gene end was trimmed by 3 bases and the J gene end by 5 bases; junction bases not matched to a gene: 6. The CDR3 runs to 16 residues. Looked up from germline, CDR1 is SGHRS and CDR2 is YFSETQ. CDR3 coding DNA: TGCGCCAGCAGCTGGGAGACTAGCGGGAGTAACAATGAGCAGTTCTTC. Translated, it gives CASSWETSGSNNEQFF.

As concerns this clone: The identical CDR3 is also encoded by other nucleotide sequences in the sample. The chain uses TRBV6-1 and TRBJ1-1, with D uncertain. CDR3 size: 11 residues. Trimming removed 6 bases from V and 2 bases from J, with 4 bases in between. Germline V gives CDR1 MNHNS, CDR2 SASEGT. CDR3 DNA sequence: TGTGCCAGCAGAACCAACACTGAAGCTTTCTTT. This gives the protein CASRTNTEAFF.

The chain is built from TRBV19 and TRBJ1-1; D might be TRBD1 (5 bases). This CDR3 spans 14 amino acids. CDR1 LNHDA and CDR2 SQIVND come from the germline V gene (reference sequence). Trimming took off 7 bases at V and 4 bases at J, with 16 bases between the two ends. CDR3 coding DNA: TGTGCCAGTAATAGACTCCCCGGGGCCACTGAAGCTTTCTTT. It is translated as CASNRLPGATEAFF.

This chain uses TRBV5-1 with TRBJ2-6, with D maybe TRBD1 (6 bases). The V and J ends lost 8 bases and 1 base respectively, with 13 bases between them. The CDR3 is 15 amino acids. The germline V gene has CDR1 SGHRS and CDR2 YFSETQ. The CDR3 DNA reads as TGCGCCAGTAGACAGGTTCCATCTGGGGCCAACGTCCTGACTTTC. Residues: CASRQVPSGANVLTF.

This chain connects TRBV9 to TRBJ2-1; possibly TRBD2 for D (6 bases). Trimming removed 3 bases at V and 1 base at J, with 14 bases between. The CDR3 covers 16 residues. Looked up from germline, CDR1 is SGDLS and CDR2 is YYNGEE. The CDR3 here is CASSGRSGPSYNEQFF. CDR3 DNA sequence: TGTGCCAGCAGCGGACGAAGCGGGCCATCCTACAATGAGCAGTTCTTC.

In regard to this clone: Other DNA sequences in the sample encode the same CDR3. The chain's CDR3 is CASSQVITGELFF. The CDR3 region has the DNA TGCGCCAGCAGCCAAGTCATCACCGGGGAGCTGTTTTTT. V and J are TRBV4-3 and TRBJ2-2; no reliable D call. Germline assignment: CDR1 LGHNA and CDR2 YSLEER. CDR3 length: 13 residues. V shed 1 base and J shed 4 bases, with 4 bases lying between them.

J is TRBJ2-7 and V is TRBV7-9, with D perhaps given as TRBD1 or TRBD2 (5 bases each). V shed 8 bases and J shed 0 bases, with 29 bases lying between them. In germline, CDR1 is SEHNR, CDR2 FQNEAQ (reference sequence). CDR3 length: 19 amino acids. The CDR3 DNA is TGTGCCAGCCTAAATGCGGGTGAGGGGCCCAACTATGACTCCTACGAGCAGTACTTC. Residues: CASLNAGEGPNYDSYEQYF.

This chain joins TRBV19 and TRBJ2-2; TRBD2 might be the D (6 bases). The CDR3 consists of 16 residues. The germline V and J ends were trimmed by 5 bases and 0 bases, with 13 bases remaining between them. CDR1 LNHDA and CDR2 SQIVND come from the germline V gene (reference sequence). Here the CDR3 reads CASSQSRGTNTGELFF. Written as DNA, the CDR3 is TGTGCCAGTAGTCAATCGCGGGGAACGAACACCGGGGAGCTGTTTTTT.

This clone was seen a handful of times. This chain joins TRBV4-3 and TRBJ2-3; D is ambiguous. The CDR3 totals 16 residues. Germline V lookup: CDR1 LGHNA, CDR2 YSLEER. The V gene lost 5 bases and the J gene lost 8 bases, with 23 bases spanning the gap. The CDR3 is CASSSDDTAPHGTQYF. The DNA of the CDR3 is TGCGCCAGCAGCTCGGACGATACGGCCCCACATGGTACGCAGTATTTT.

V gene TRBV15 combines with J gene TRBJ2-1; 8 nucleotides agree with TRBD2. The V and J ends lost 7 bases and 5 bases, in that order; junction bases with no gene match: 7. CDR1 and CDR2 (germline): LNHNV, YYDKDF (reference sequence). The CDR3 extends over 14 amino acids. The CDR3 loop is CATTGGLMDNEQFF. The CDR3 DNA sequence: TGTGCCACCACGGGAGGGTTAATGGACAATGAGCAGTTCTTC.

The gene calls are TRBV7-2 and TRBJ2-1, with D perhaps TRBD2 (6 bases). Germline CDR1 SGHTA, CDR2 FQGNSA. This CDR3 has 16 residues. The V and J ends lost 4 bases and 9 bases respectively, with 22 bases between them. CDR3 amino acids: CASSSVAGLVGPEQFF. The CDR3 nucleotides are TGTGCCAGCAGCTCCGTGGCGGGATTAGTCGGGCCTGAGCAGTTCTTC.

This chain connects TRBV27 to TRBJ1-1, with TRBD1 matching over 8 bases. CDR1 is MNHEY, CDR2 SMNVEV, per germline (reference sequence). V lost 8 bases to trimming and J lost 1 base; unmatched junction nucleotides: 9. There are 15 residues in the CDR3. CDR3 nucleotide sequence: TGTGCCAGCGGACAGGGCGCTCTTCCGAACACTGAAGCTTTCTTT. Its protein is CASGQGALPNTEAFF.

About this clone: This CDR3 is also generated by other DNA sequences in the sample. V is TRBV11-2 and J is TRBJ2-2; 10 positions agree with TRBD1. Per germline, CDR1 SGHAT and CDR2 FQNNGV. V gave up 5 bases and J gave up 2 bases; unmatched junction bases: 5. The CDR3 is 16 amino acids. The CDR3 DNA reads TGTGCCAGCAGCACCAGACAGGGGGCAAACACCGGGGAGCTGTTTTTT. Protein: CASSTRQGANTGELFF.

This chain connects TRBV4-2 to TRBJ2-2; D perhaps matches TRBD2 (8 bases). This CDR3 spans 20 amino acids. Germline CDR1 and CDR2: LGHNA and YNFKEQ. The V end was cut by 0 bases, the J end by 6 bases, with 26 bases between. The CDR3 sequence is CASSQEVSGSVNTGAGELFF. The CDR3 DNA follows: TGTGCCAGCAGCCAAGAGGTCAGCGGGAGCGTGAACACAGGGGCCGGGGAGCTGTTTTTT.

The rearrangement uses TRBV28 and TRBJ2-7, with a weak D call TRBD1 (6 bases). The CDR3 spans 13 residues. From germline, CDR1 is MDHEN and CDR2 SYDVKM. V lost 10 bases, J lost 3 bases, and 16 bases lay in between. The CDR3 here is CATSGQLVYEQYF. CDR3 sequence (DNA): TGTGCCACGTCAGGACAGCTGGTCTACGAGCAGTACTTC.

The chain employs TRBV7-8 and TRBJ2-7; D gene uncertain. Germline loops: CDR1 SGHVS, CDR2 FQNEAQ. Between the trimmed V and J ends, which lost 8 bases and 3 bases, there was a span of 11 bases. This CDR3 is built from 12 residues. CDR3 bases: TGTGCCAGCTCTGGGGAAGTCTACGAGCAGTACTTC. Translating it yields CASSGEVYEQYF.

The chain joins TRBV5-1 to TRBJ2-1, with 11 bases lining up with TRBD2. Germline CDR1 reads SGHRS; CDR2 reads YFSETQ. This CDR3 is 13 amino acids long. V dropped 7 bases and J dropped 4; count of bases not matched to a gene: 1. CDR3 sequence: CASGTSGYNEQFF. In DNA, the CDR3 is TGCGCCAGCGGGACTAGCGGTTACAATGAGCAGTTCTTC.